A selection of T cell receptor beta chains follows, all from one sample in a study of early T cells in non-severe SARS-CoV-2 infection. One entry per CDR3 protein results from TCRdb running MiXCR on the 5' RACE reads. Of about 88,000 distinct CDR3 sequences detected, 14% to 15% appear once; the ten largest clones hold 5.5% to 7%. Sequencing was done on a sample of whole blood. The receptors derive from an adult who was a healthcare worker with PCR-confirmed SARS-CoV-2 infection or an uninfected control (not recorded which). The CDR3 runs from the conserved cysteine through the conserved F or W. The order of the fields is J gene, V gene, D gene, clone size, CDR3 DNA, CDR3 protein. The D gene is left open where the match is weak. Expanded clones are given a class, and other clones once, few, many or no size at all.

TRBJ1-3 | TRBV28 | NA | few | TGTGCCAGCACCCCTCTTGTAGTCTCTGGAAACACCATATATTTT | CASTPLVVSGNTIYF
TRBJ2-7 | TRBV4-1 | NA | few | TGCGCCAGCAGCCAAGGGCAGAGGGGAAGGGAGCAGTACTTC | CASSQGQRGREQYF
TRBJ1-5 | TRBV28 | TRBD1 | NA | TGTGCCAGCAGAGGACAGGTTCGGAATCAGCCCCAGCATTTT | CASRGQVRNQPQHF
TRBJ2-7 | TRBV27 | NA | NA | TGTGCCAGCAGTAAAGTGGTGACATCCTACGAGCAGTACTTC | CASSKVVTSYEQYF
TRBJ1-4 | TRBV11-2 | TRBD1 | NA | TGTGCCAGCAGCTTAGATGGCACAGGGGATGAAAAACTGTTTTTT | CASSLDGTGDEKLFF
TRBJ1-6 | TRBV12-3/TRBV12-4 | NA | NA | TGTGCCAGCAGTATAATGCCACAGGGTTATAATTCACCCCTCCACTTT | CASSIMPQGYNSPLHF
TRBJ2-7 | TRBV12-3/TRBV12-4 | NA | NA | TGTGCCAGCAGTTCGGACAGATCATGCGAGCAGTACTTC | CASSSDRSCEQYF
TRBJ2-7 | TRBV27 | NA | few | TGTGCCAGCAGTTTATCGGGGCCCTACGAGCAGTACTTC | CASSLSGPYEQYF
TRBJ2-2 | TRBV6-2/TRBV6-3 | NA | NA | TGTGCCAGCAGTTACTCGAGTTCAGGGGCCGGGGAGCTGTTTTTT | CASSYSSSGAGELFF
TRBJ1-1 | TRBV28 | NA | NA | TGTGCCAGCAGTTTTCGGAGGGGACGCAAAGCTTTCTTT | CASSFRRGRKAFF
TRBJ2-5 | TRBV25-1 | TRBD2 | NA | TGTGCCAGCAGTGAACCCTTAGCGGGAGACGGGGAGACCCAGTACTTC | CASSEPLAGDGETQYF
TRBJ1-6 | TRBV2 | NA | NA | TGTGCCAGCAGTCAGACAGGATGGGAGCCCCTCCACTTT | CASSQTGWEPLHF
TRBJ2-7 | TRBV7-2 | NA | many | TGTGCCAGCAGCTCCCGGGACTTTATTTATCACGAGCAGTACTTC | CASSSRDFIYHEQYF
TRBJ2-1 | TRBV6-2/TRBV6-3 | NA | NA | TGTGCCAGCAGTTACTCGGCGGGGTACAATGAGCAGTTCTTC | CASSYSAGYNEQFF
TRBJ2-3 | TRBV11-2 | NA | few | TGTGCCAGCAGCTTAGGCGCGGCCCCAGATACGCAGTATTTT | CASSLGAAPDTQYF
TRBJ2-3 | TRBV7-2 | NA | NA | TGTGCCAGCAGCTACGGACTGCTAGGAAATTCAGATACGCAGTATTTT | CASSYGLLGNSDTQYF
TRBJ2-7 | TRBV28 | NA | many | TGTGCCAGCAGTTTGCGTGCAGAGCAGTACTTC | CASSLRAEQYF
TRBJ1-2 | TRBV7-6 | NA | NA | TGTGCCAGCAGCGCAGGGGACGGGGACTATGGCTACACCTTC | CASSAGDGDYGYTF
TRBJ2-3 | TRBV2 | TRBD2 | NA | TGTGCCAGCAGTGTCGAGGGACTAGGCACAGATACGCAGTATTTT | CASSVEGLGTDTQYF
TRBJ1-1 | TRBV7-9 | NA | few | TGTGCCAGCAGCTTTATAACACGGATGAACACTGAAGCTTTCTTT | CASSFITRMNTEAFF
TRBJ2-1 | TRBV7-8 | TRBD2 | few | TGTGCCAGCAGCTTAGGGACTAGCGGGTTATACCTTTACAATGAGCAGTTCTTC | CASSLGTSGLYLYNEQFF
TRBJ2-1 | TRBV18 | NA | few | TGTGCCAGCTCACCTCTAGCGCGGAACAATGAGCAGTTCTTC | CASSPLARNNEQFF
TRBJ2-1 | TRBV6-1 | TRBD1 | NA | TGTGCCAGCAGAAGAGGGAGGACAGGGTCGAACAATGAGCAGTTCTTC | CASRRGRTGSNNEQFF
TRBJ2-3 | TRBV20-1 | TRBD2 | NA | TGCAGTGCTACTAGACTAGCGGGGGACACAGATACGCAGTATTTT | CSATRLAGDTDTQYF
TRBJ2-7 | TRBV6-5 | NA | many | TGTGCCAGCAGATTTGACGACGAGCAGTACTTC | CASRFDDEQYF
TRBJ1-4 | TRBV6-6 | NA | NA | TGTGCCAGCAGCACAAAAGAGGAGGGAAAACTGTTTTTT | CASSTKEEGKLFF